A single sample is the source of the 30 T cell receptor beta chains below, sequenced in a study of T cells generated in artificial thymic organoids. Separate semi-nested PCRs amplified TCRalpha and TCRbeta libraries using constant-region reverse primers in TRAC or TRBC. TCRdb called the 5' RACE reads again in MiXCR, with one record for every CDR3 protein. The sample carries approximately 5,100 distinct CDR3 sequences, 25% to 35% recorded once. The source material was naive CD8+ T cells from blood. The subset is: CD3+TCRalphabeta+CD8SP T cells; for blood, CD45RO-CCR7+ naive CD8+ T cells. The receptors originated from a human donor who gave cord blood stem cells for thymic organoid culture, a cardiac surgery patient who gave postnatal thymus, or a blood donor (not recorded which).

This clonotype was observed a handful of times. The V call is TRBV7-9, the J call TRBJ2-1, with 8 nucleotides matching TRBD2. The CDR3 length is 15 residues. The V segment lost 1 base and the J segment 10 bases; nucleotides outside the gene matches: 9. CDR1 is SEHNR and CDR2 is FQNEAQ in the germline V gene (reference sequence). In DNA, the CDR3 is TGTGCCAGCAGCTTAGTAAGCGGGGGCCCCCCCGAGCAGTTCTTC. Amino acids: CASSLVSGGPPEQFF.

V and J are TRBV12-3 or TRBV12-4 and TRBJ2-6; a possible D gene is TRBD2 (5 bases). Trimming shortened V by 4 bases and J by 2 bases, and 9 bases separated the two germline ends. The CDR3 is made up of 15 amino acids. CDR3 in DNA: TGTGCCAGCAGTTCGGGATCCGCTGGGGCCAACGTCCTGACTTTC. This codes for CASSSGSAGANVLTF.

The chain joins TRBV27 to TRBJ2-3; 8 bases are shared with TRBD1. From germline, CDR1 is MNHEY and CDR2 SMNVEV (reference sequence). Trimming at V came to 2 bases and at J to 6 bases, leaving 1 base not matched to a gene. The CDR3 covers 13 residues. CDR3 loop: CASSLGDRDTQYF. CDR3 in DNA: TGTGCCAGCAGTTTAGGGGACAGGGATACGCAGTATTTT.

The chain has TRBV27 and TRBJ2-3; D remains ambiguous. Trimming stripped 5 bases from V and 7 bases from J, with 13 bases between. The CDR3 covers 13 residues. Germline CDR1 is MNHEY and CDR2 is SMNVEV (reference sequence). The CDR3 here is CASSPAQHNTQYF. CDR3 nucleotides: TGTGCCAGCAGTCCTGCTCAACATAATACGCAGTATTTT.

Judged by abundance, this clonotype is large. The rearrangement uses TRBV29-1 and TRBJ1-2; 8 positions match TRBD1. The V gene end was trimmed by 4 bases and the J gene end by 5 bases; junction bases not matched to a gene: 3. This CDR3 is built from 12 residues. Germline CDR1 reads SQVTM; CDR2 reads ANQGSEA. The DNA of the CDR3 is TGCAGCGTTGTGGACAGGGAGTATGGCTACACCTTC. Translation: CSVVDREYGYTF.

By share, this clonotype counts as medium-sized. The CDR3 bases are TGTGCCAGCAGCTTAGGGGGGACCGGGACTAGGGGCTACGAGCAGTACTTC. Translated: CASSLGGTGTRGYEQYF. V usage is TRBV7-8 and J usage is TRBJ2-7; 8 nucleotides agree with TRBD2. Germline V gives CDR1 SGHVS, CDR2 FQNEAQ. The V and J ends lost 1 base and 3 bases, in that order; junction bases with no gene match: 11. CDR3 length equals 17 residues.

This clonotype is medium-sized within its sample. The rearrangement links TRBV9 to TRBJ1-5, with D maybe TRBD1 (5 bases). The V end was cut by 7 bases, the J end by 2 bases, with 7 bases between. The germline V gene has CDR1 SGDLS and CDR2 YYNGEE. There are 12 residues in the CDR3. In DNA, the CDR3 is TGTGCCAGCGGGGCGGGCAATCAGCCCCAGCATTTT. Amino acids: CASGAGNQPQHF.

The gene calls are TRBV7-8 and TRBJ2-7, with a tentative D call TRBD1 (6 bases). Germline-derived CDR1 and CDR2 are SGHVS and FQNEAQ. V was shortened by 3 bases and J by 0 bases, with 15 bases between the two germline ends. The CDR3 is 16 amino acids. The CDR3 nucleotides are TGTGCCAGCAGCTTTTCCAGGACACAGGGCTCCTACGAGCAGTACTTC. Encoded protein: CASSFSRTQGSYEQYF.

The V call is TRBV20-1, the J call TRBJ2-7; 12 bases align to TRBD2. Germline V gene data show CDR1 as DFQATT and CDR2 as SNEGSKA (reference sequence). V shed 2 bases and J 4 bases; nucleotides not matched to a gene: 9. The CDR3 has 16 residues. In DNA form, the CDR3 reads TGCAGTGCTAGACCAACTAGCGGGGGGATTCTATACGAGCAGTACTTC. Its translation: CSARPTSGGILYEQYF.

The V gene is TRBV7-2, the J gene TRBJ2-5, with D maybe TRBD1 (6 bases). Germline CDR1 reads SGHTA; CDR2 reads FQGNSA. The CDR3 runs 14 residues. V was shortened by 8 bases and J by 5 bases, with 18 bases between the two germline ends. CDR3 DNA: TGTGCCAGCGCTTTCCCGGGACACAGGGAGACCCAGTACTTC. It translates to CASAFPGHRETQYF.

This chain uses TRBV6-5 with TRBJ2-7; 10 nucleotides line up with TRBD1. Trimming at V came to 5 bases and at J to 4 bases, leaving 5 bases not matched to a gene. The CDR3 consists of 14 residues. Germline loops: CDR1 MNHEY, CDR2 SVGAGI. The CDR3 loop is CASSPGTGEYEQYF. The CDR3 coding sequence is TGTGCCAGCAGTCCAGGGACAGGGGAGTACGAGCAGTACTTC.

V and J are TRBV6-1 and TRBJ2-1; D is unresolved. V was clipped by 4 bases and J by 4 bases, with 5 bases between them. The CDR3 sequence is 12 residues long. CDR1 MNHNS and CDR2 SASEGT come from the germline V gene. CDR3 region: CASSGPYNEQFF. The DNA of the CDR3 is TGTGCCAGCAGTGGTCCATACAATGAGCAGTTCTTC.

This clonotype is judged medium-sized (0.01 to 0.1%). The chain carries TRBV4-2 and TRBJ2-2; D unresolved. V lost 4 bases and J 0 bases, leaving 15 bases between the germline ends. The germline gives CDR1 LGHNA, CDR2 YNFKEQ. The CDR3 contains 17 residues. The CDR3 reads CASSPTDWLPNTGELFF. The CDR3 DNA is TGTGCCAGCAGCCCCACCGACTGGCTCCCGAACACCGGGGAGCTGTTTTTT.

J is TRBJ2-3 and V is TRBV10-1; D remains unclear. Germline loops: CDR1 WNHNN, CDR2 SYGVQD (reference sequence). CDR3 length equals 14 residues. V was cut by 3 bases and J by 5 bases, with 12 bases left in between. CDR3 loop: CASSDLTELDTQYF. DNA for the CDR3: TGCGCCAGCAGTGATCTCACCGAGTTAGATACGCAGTATTTT.

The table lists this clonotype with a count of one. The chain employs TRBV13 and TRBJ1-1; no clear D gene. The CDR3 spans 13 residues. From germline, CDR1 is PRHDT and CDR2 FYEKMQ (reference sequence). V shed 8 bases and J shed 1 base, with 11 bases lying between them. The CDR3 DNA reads TGTGCCAGCGGTCGGGGTGGGAACACTGAAGCTTTCTTT. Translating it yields CASGRGGNTEAFF.

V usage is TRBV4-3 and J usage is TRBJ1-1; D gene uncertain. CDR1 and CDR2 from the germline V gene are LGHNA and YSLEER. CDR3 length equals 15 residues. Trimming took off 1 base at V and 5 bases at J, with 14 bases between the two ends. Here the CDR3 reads CASSQGPGSSTEAFF. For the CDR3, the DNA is TGCGCCAGCAGCCAAGGTCCGGGCTCTAGTACTGAAGCTTTCTTT.

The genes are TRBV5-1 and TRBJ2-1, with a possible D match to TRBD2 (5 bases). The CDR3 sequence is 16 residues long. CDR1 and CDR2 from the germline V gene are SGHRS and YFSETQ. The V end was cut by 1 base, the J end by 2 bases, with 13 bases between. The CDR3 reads CASSLSGWGTYNEQFF. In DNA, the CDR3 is TGCGCCAGCAGCTTGAGCGGATGGGGTACCTACAATGAGCAGTTCTTC.

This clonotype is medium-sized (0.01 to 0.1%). In nucleotides, the CDR3 is TGTGCCAGCAGCCACCCCGACTCCTCTTCCCTCTACGAGCAGTACTTC. Translation gives CASSHPDSSSLYEQYF. V is TRBV4-2 and J is TRBJ2-7; D not resolved. In germline, CDR1 is LGHNA, CDR2 YNFKEQ. V lost 3 bases, J lost 3 bases, and 18 bases lay in between. This CDR3 has 16 residues.

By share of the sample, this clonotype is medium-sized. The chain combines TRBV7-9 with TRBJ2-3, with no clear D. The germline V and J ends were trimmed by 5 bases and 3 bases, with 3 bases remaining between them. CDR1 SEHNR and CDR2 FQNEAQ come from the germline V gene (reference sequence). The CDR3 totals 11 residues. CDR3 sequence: CASSRTDTQYF. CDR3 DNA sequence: TGTGCCAGCAGCCGAACAGATACGCAGTATTTT.

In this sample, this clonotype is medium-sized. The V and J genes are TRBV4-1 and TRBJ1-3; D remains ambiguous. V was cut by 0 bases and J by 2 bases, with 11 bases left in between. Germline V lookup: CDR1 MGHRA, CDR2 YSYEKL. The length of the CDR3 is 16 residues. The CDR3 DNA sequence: TGCGCCAGCAGCCAAGACATCGCCACGGCTGGAAACACCATATATTTT. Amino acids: CASSQDIATAGNTIYF.

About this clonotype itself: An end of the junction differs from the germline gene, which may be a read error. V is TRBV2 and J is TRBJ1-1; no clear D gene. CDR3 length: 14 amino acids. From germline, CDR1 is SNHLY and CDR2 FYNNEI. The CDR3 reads CASREGMMNTEAFF. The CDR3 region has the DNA TGTGCCAGCAGAGAAGGCATGATGAACACTGAAGCTTTCTTT. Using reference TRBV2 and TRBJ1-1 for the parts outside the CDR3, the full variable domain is EPEVTQTPSHQVTQMGQEVILRCVPISNHLYFYWYRQILGQKVEFLVSFYNNEISEKSEIFDDQFSVERPDGSNFTLKIRSTKLEDSAMYFCASREGMMNTEAFFGQGTRLTVV.

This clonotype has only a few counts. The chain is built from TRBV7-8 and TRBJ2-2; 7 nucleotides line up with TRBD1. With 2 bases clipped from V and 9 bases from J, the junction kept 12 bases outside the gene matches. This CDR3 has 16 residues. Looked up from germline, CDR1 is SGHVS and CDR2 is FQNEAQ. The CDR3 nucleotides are TGTGCCAGCAGCTTATGGCAGGGACAGCTAATGTGGGAGCTGTTTTTT. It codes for CASSLWQGQLMWELFF.

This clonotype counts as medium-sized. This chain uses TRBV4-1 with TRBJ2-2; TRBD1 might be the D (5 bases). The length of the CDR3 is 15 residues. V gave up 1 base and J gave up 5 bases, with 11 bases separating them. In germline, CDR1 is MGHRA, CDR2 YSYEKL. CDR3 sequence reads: CASSQGARGTGELFF. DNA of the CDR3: TGCGCCAGCAGCCAAGGGGCAAGGGGAACCGGGGAGCTGTTTTTT.

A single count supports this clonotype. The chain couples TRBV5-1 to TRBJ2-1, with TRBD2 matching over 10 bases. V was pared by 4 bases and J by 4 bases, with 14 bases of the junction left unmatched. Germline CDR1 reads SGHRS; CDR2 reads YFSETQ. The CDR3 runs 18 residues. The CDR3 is CASSPRQGLLAGYNEQFF. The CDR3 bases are TGCGCCAGCAGCCCCCGACAGGGACTACTAGCGGGGTACAATGAGCAGTTCTTC.

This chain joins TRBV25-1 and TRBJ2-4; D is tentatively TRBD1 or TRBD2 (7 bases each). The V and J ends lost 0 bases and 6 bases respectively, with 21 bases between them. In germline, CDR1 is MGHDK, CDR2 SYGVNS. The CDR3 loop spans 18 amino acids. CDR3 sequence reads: CASSEYMEGGGVRNIQYF. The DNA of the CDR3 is TGTGCCAGCAGTGAATATATGGAGGGAGGGGGCGTCAGAAACATTCAGTACTTC.

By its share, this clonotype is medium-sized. The CDR3 is CASSLRDRDDFYEQYF. DNA for the CDR3: TGTGCCAGCAGCTTAAGGGACAGGGATGATTTCTACGAGCAGTACTTC. This chain connects TRBV11-1 to TRBJ2-7; the match to TRBD1 covers 9 bases. Germline loops: CDR1 SGHAT, CDR2 FQDESV (reference sequence). V lost 2 bases to trimming and J lost 3 bases; unmatched junction nucleotides: 8. The CDR3 loop spans 16 amino acids.

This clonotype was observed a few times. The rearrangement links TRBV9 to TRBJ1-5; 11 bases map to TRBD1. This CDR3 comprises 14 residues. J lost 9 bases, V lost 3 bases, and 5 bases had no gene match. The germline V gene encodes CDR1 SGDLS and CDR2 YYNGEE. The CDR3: CASSDRDRGGPQHF. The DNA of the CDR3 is TGTGCCAGCAGCGACCGGGACAGGGGGGGGCCCCAGCATTTT.

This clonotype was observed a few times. CDR3 region: CATSRHGETQYF. CDR3 sequence (DNA): TGTGCCACCAGCAGACACGGAGAGACCCAGTACTTC. The V gene is TRBV15, the J gene TRBJ2-5; D unclear. CDR3 length: 12 amino acids. The V end lost 2 bases, the J end lost 4 bases, and 5 bases lay between the germline ends. CDR1 and CDR2 from the germline V gene are LNHNV and YYDKDF (reference sequence).

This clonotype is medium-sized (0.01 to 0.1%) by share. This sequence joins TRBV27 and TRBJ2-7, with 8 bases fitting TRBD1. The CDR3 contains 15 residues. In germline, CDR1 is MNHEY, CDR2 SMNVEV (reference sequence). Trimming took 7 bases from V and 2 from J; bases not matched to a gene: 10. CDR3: CASTIGQGPTYEQYF. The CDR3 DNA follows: TGTGCCAGCACTATAGGACAGGGCCCAACCTACGAGCAGTACTTC.

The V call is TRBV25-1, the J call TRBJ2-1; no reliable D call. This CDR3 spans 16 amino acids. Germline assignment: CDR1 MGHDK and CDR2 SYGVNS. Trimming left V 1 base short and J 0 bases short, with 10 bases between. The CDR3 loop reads CASSELGGPSYNEQFF. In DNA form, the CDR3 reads TGTGCCAGCAGTGAATTGGGCGGCCCCTCCTACAATGAGCAGTTCTTC.